Following are 14 T cell receptor beta chains from one sample sequenced in a study of Graves' ophthalmopathy and Graves' hyperthyroidism. Investigators amplified TCR beta CDR3 regions from RNA transcripts. HTBI-primed first-round RT-PCR preceded second-round multiplex PCR. TCRdb reprocessed the multiplex PCR reads via MiXCR and lists one record per CDR3 protein. The sample yields fewer than 400,000 distinct CDR3 sequences, 18% seen once. Source material: peripheral blood. The receptors originated from a woman younger than 35 with Graves' ophthalmopathy.

This clonotype has a count of ten or more. The V and J genes are TRBV12-3 or TRBV12-4 and TRBJ1-2; D may be TRBD1 (5 bases). Trimming removed 5 bases at V and 4 bases at J, with 17 bases between. The CDR3 is 15 residues long. CDR3 amino acids: CASSPTTGTPYGYTF. The CDR3 nucleotides are TGTGCCAGCAGTCCTACCACCGGGACCCCCTATGGCTACACCTTC.

This clonotype was seen repeatedly, ten times or more. V usage is TRBV4-3 and J usage is TRBJ2-7; the D gene is possibly TRBD1 (6 bases). Trimming removed 5 bases from V and 3 bases from J, with 17 bases in between. The CDR3 extends over 15 amino acids. Germline V lookup: CDR1 LGHNA, CDR2 YSLEER. The CDR3 is CASSSLTGSLYEQYF. CDR3 coding DNA: TGCGCCAGCAGCTCCCTCACAGGGTCCCTCTACGAGCAGTACTTC.

This clonotype has only one observation. The gene calls are TRBV18 and TRBJ2-7; D is perhaps TRBD1 (6 bases). CDR1 is KGHSH, CDR2 LQKENI, per germline. This CDR3 spans 13 amino acids. V lost 4 bases and J lost 6, with 13 bases in between. CDR3 nucleotide sequence: TGTGCCAGCTCACAGGGGGTCGAAGGCGAGCAGTACTTC. It encodes CASSQGVEGEQYF.

There are many counts of this clonotype. The V and J genes are TRBV2 and TRBJ1-2; D might be TRBD1 (5 bases). Looked up from germline, CDR1 is SNHLY and CDR2 is FYNNEI. The V gene lost 6 bases and the J gene lost 4 bases, with 18 bases spanning the gap. The CDR3 is made up of 15 amino acids. The DNA for the CDR3 is TGTGCCAGCAGCGGGGCTAGGGAGGAGTCCTATGGCTACACCTTC. As protein: CASSGAREESYGYTF.

This clonotype was observed many times. This chain connects TRBV27 to TRBJ2-5; possible D gene TRBD1, 5 bases. V shed 5 bases and J shed 5 bases, with 21 bases lying between them. The CDR3 is 16 amino acids. Germline CDR1 reads MNHEY; CDR2 reads SMNVEV (reference sequence). The CDR3 nucleotides read TGTGCCAGCAGTCCACCTCCAGGGCCGAACCGGGAGACCCAGTACTTC. It specifies CASSPPPGPNRETQYF.

This clonotype was detected ten times or more. The CDR3 DNA is TGTGCCAGCGGGGACAGATTATTAGCCAAAAACATTCAGTACTTC. As protein: CASGDRLLAKNIQYF. J is TRBJ2-4 and V is TRBV12-3 or TRBV12-4, with 7 nucleotides matching TRBD1. CDR3 length: 15 amino acids. The J segment lost 0 bases and the V segment lost 8 bases, leaving 7 bases of the junction unmatched.

At least ten counts were recorded for this clonotype. J is TRBJ1-1 and V is TRBV11-2; D not certain. V was trimmed by 1 base and J by 8 bases, leaving 14 bases between them. Germline V gene lookup returns CDR1 SGHAT and CDR2 FQNNGV. The CDR3 is 14 residues long. The CDR3 sequence is CASSLVKPAPEAFF. CDR3 coding DNA: TGTGCCAGCAGCTTAGTCAAACCGGCCCCAGAAGCTTTCTTT.

The table lists this clonotype with many counts. This chain connects TRBV27 to TRBJ2-2; D is unclear. Between the trimmed V and J ends, which lost 5 bases and 0 bases, there was a span of 10 bases. The CDR3 is made up of 15 amino acids. Per the germline V gene, CDR1 is MNHEY and CDR2 is SMNVEV (reference sequence). CDR3 nucleotide sequence: TGTGCCAGCAGTCTGCAGTACTCGAACACCGGGGAGCTGTTTTTT. This encodes CASSLQYSNTGELFF.

This clonotype is a singleton in its sample. This sequence joins TRBV28 and TRBJ2-2; 9 bases are shared with TRBD2. The ends lost 3 bases at V and 7 bases at J; junction bases unmatched: 6. The V gene's germline CDR1 is MDHEN and CDR2 SYDVKM. The CDR3 sequence is 15 residues long. The CDR3 sequence: CASSLREGVNGELFF. In DNA, the CDR3 is TGTGCCAGCAGTTTGCGGGAGGGAGTTAACGGGGAGCTGTTTTTT.

In its sample, this clonotype was seen many times. The rearrangement links TRBV5-1 to TRBJ1-1; no clear D. There are 13 residues in the CDR3. CDR1 SGHRS and CDR2 YFSETQ come from the germline V gene. V lost 4 bases, J lost 0 bases, and 7 bases lay in between. The CDR3 region is CASSPKMNTEAFF. CDR3 DNA sequence: TGCGCCAGCAGCCCTAAAATGAACACTGAAGCTTTCTTT.

In this sample, this clonotype turned up many times. The rearrangement joins TRBV7-3 to TRBJ2-2; 7 nucleotides line up with TRBD1. J gave up 5 bases and V 6 bases, and 9 bases lay outside the gene matches. The germline CDR1 and CDR2 sequences are SGHTA and FQGTGA. The CDR3 sequence is 15 residues long. The CDR3 here is CASSRPGTATGELFF. The CDR3 coding sequence is TGTGCCAGCAGTCGACCCGGGACAGCAACCGGGGAGCTGTTTTTT.

This clonotype has at least ten counts. The chain joins TRBV18 to TRBJ1-2; D unresolved. Germline lookup yields CDR1 KGHSH and CDR2 LQKENI. V was shortened by 0 bases and J by 2 bases, with 7 bases between the two germline ends. The CDR3 loop spans 14 amino acids. The CDR3 bases are TGTGCCAGCTCACCACCGGTCCCAAACTATGGCTACACCTTC. It encodes CASSPPVPNYGYTF.

This clonotype was recorded at least ten times. V usage is TRBV6-1 and J usage is TRBJ1-1; maybe TRBD1 (5 bases). The CDR3 runs 14 residues. Trimming took off 7 bases at V and 10 bases at J, with 22 bases between the two ends. Germline V gene data show CDR1 as MNHNS and CDR2 as SASEGT. CDR3 nucleotides: TGTGCCAGCATCCAGGAGGGGCCTCTCCGGCGAGCTTTCTTT. Residues: CASIQEGPLRRAFF.

This clonotype was found many times. V is TRBV9 and J is TRBJ1-2; D may be TRBD1 (5 bases). The V gene's germline CDR1 is SGDLS and CDR2 YYNGEE. The CDR3 has 14 amino acids. Trimming pared 2 bases from V and 8 bases from J, leaving 16 bases between. The CDR3 loop is CASSVGGTVGGYTF. The CDR3 DNA reads TGTGCCAGCAGCGTCGGTGGGACGGTTGGAGGCTACACCTTC.